This TCR beta chain was captured in a study of OX40 agonist ivuxolimab in advanced cancers. Study-wide context: A male proportion of more than 75% was recorded, with mean age approximately 60 years and range roughly 23 to 79.

Germline V gene lookup returns CDR1 LNHNV and CDR2 YYDKDF (reference sequence). The V end lost 1 base, the J end lost 4 bases, and 11 bases lay between the germline ends. There are 15 residues in the CDR3. Assay used: immunoSEQ multiplex PCR; TCRdb lists only in-frame clones, some missing. The table lists about 46,000 clones, approximately 90% of them singletons, with around half in the top ten. This receptor was identified in an adult with an advanced solid tumor such as melanoma, head and neck, liver or kidney cancer. J is TRBJ2-1 and V is TRBV15; tentative D call: TRBD1 (5 bases). The specimen was CD4+ or CD8+ T cells sorted from blood, collected in a trial of the OX40 agonist ivuxolimab. Here the CDR3 DNA reads TGTGCCACCAGCAGAGGTAGGGGCACGTACAATGAGCAGTTCTTC. This codes for CATSRGRGTYNEQFF.